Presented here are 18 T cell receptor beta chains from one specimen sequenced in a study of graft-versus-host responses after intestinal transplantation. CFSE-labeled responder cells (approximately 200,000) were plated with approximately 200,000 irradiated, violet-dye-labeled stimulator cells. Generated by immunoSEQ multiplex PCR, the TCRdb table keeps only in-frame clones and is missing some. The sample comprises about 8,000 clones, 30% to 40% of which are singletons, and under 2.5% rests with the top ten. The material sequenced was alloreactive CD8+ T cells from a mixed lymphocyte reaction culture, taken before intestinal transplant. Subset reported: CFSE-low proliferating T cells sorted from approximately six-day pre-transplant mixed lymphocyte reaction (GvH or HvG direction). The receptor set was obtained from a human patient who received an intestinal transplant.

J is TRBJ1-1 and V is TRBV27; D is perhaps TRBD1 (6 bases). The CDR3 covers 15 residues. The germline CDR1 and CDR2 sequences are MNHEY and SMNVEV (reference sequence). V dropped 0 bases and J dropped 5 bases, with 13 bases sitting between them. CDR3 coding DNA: TGTGCCAGCAGTTTATCGGCAGGGGTTGGGACTGAAGCTTTCTTT. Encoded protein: CASSLSAGVGTEAFF.

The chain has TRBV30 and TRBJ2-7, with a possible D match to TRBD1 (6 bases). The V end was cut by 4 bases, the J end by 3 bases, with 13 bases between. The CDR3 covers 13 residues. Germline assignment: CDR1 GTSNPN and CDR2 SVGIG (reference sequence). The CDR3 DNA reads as TGTGCCTGGAACACAGGGTTTTACTACGAGCAGTACTTC. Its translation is CAWNTGFYYEQYF. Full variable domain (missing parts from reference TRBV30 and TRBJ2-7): SQTIHQWPATLVQPVGSPLSLECTVEGTSNPNLYWYRQAAGRGLQLLFYSVGIGQISSEVPQNLSASRPQDRQFILSSKKLLLSDSGFYLCAWNTGFYYEQYFGPGTRLTVT.

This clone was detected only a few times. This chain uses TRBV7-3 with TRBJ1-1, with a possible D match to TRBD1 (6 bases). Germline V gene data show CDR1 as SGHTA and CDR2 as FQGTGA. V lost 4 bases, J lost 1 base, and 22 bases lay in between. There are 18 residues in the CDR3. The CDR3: CASSYVRYTGSPNTEAFF. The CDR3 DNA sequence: TGTGCCAGCAGCTATGTACGTTACACAGGGTCCCCGAACACTGAAGCTTTCTTT.

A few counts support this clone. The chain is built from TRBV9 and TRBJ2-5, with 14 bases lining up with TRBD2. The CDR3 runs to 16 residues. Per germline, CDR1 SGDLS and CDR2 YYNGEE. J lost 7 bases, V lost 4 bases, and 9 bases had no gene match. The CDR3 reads CASSTLTSGGVGTQYF. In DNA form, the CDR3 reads TGTGCCAGCAGCACCTTGACTAGCGGGGGGGTCGGGACCCAGTACTTC.

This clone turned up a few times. CDR3 region: CASSQKPGLADLYNEQFF. CDR3 DNA sequence: TGCGCCAGCAGCCAAAAACCGGGACTAGCGGACCTCTACAATGAGCAGTTCTTC. The chain has TRBV4-1 and TRBJ2-1; 11 bases match TRBD2. This CDR3 has 18 residues. Germline values: CDR1 MGHRA, CDR2 YSYEKL. The V segment lost 2 bases and the J segment 3 bases; nucleotides outside the gene matches: 9.

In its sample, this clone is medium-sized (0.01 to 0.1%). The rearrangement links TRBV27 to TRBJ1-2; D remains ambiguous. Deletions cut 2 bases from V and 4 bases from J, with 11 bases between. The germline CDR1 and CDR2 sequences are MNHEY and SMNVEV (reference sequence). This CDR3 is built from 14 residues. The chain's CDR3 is CASSLLGVGYGYTF. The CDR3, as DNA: TGTGCCAGCAGTTTACTCGGGGTAGGCTATGGCTACACCTTC.

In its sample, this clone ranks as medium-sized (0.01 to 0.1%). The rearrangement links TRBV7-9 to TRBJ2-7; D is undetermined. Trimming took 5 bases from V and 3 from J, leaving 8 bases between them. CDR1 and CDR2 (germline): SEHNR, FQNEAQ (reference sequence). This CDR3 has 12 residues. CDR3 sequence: CASSVLFYEQYF. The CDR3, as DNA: TGTGCCAGCAGCGTACTATTCTACGAGCAGTACTTC.

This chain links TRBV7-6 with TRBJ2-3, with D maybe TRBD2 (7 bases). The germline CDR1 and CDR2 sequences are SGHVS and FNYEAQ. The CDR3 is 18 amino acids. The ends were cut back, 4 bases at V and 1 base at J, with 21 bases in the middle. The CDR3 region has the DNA TGTGCCAGCAGCTCCCCCTGGACACGGGGGGCGGGCACAGATACGCAGTATTTT. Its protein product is CASSSPWTRGAGTDTQYF.

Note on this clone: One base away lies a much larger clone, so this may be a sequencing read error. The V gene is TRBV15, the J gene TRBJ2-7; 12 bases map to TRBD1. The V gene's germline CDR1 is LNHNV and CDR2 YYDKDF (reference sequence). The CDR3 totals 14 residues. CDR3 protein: CTTRRDRGPYEQYF. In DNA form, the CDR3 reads TGTACCACCAGGAGGGACAGGGGGCCGTACGAGCAGTACTTC. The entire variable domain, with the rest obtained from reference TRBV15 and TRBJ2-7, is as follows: DAMVIQNPRYQVTQFGKPVTLSCSQTLNHNVMYWYQQKSSQAPKLLFHYYDKDFNNEADTPDNFQSRRPNTSFCFLDIRSPGLGDTAMYLCTTRRDRGPYEQYFGPGTRLTVT.

In DNA form, the CDR3 reads TGTGCCAGTAGTATCGGGACTAGCAGCTACGAGCAGTACTTC. It codes for CASSIGTSSYEQYF. The V gene is TRBV19, the J gene TRBJ2-7; 9 bases match TRBD2. The CDR3 consists of 14 residues. Germline V gives CDR1 LNHDA, CDR2 SQIVND (reference sequence). The V and J ends lost 3 bases and 3 bases, in that order; junction bases with no gene match: 3.

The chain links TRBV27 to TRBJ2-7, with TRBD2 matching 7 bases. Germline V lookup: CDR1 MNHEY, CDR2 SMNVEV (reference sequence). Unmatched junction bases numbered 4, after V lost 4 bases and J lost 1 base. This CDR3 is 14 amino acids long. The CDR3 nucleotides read TGTGCCAGCAGTTGGAGCGGGGTTTCCTACGAGCAGTACTTC. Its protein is CASSWSGVSYEQYF.

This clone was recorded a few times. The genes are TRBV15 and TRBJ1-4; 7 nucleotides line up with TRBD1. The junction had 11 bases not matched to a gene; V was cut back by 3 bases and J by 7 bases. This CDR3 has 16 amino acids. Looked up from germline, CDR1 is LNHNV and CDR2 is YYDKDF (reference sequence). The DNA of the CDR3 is TGTGCCACCAGCAGTGAAAAGACAGGGTTATTTGAAAAACTGTTTTTT. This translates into CATSSEKTGLFEKLFF. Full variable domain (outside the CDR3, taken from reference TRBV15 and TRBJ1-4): DAMVIQNPRYQVTQFGKPVTLSCSQTLNHNVMYWYQQKSSQAPKLLFHYYDKDFNNEADTPDNFQSRRPNTSFCFLDIRSPGLGDTAMYLCATSSEKTGLFEKLFFGSGTQLSVL.

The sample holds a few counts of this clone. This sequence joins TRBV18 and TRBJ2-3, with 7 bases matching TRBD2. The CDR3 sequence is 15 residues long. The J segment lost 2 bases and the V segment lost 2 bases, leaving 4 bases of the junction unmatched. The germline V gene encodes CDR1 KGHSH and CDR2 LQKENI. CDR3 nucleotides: TGTGCCAGCTCACCAAGCGGGGACTTCACAGATACGCAGTATTTT. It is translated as CASSPSGDFTDTQYF.

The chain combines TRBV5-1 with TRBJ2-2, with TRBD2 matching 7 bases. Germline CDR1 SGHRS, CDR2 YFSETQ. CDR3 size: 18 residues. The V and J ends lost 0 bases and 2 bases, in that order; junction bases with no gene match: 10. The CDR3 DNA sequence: TGCGCCAGCAGCTTGGCTTTCCCAGCGGGGACTAACACCGGGGAGCTGTTTTTT. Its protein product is CASSLAFPAGTNTGELFF. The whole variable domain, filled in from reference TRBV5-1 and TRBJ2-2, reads KAGVTQTPRYLIKTRGQQVTLSCSPISGHRSVSWYQQTPGQGLQFLFEYFSETQRNKGNFPGRFSGRQFSNSRSEMNVSTLELGDSALYLCASSLAFPAGTNTGELFFGEGSRLTVL.

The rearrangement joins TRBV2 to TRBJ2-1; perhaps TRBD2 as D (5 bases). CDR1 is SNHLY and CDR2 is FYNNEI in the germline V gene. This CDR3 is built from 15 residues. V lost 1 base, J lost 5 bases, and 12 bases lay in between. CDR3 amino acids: CASSEGTRRDNEQFF. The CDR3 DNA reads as TGTGCCAGCAGTGAAGGGACTCGAAGAGACAATGAGCAGTTCTTC.

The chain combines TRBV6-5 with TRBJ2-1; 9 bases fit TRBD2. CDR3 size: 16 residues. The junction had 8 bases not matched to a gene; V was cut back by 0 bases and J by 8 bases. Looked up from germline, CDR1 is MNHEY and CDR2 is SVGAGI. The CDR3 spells CASSYSIGGRVYEQFF. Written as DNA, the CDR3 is TGTGCCAGCAGTTACTCGATAGGCGGGAGGGTTTATGAGCAGTTCTTC.

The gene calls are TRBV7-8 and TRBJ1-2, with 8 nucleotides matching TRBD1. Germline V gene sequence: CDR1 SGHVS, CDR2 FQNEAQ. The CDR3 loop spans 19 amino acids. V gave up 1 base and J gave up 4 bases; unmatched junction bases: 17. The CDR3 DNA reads TGTGCCAGCAGCTTAGAAGGTCATCGTCCGACAGGGGAGGGCTATGGCTACACCTTC. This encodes CASSLEGHRPTGEGYGYTF.

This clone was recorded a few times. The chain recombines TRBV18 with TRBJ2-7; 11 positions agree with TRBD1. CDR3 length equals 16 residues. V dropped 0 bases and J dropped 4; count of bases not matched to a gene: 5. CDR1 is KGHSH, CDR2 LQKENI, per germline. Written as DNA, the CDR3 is TGTGCCAGCTCACCACCGGACAGGGGGCGCTTTTACGAGCAGTACTTC. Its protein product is CASSPPDRGRFYEQYF.